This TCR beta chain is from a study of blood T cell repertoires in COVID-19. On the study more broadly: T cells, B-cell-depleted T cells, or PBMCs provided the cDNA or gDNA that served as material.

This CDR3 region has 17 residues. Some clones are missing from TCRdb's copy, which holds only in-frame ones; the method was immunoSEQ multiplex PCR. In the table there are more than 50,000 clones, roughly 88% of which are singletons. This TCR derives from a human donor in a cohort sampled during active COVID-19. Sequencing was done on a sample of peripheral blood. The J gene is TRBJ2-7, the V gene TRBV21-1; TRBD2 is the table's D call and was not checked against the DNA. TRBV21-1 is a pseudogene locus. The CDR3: CASSKEEGRTDLYEQYF. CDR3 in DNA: TGTGCCAGCAGCAAAGAGGAGGGACGGACTGATCTGTACGAGCAGTACTTC.